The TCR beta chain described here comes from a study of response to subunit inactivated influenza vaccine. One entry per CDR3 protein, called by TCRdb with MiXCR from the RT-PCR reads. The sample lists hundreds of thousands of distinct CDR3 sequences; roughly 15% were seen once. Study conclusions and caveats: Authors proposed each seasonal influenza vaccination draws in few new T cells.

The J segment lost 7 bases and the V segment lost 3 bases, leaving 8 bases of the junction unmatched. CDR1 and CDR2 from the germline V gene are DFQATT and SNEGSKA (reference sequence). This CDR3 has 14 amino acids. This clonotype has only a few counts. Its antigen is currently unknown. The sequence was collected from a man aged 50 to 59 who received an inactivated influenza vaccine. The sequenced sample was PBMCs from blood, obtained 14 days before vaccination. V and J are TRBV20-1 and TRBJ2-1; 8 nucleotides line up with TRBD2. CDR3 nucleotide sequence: TGCAGTGCTAGCGATAGCGGGGTAAGAAATGAGCAGTTCTTC. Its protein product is CSASDSGVRNEQFF.